One sample yielded the 18 T cell receptor beta chains listed below, sequenced in a study of early T cells in non-severe SARS-CoV-2 infection. One entry per CDR3 protein, called by TCRdb with MiXCR from the 5' RACE reads. This table holds about 59,000 distinct CDR3 sequences, about 13% found once. The specimen comprised whole blood, sampled at baseline. Source of these receptors: an adult who was a healthcare worker with PCR-confirmed SARS-CoV-2 infection or an uninfected control (not recorded which).

The chain combines TRBV7-9 with TRBJ2-7; 9 bases match TRBD2. The CDR3 totals 15 residues. Germline CDR1 is SEHNR and CDR2 is FQNEAQ (reference sequence). V lost 1 base to trimming and J lost 5 bases; unmatched junction nucleotides: 6. CDR3 sequence reads: CASSLGLAEVDEQYF. The DNA of the CDR3 is TGTGCCAGCAGCTTAGGACTAGCGGAGGTGGACGAGCAGTACTTC.

This clonotype was seen a handful of times. The chain has TRBV19 and TRBJ2-7, with 7 bases aligning to TRBD2. CDR1 LNHDA and CDR2 SQIVND come from the germline V gene (reference sequence). This CDR3 spans 12 amino acids. The ends lost 7 bases at V and 3 bases at J; junction bases unmatched: 3. The CDR3 loop reads CASMGRGYEQYF. The CDR3, as DNA: TGTGCCAGTATGGGGAGGGGCTACGAGCAGTACTTC.

In its sample, this clonotype was seen many times. It is unclear where the CDR3 begins or ends on the DNA, so no DNA is shown, and the CDR3 is as TCRdb lists it. The V and J genes are TRBV27 and TRBJ1-1. CDR1 and CDR2 from the germline V gene are MNHEY and SMNVEV (reference sequence). Inclusive of both ends, the CDR3 amounts to 13 amino acids. This chain's CDR3 is CASSFLENTEAFF.

Note on this clonotype: Its ends do not fully match the called genes, so a read error is possible. The V gene is TRBV6-1, the J gene TRBJ2-5, with D possibly matching TRBD2 (5 bases). Germline lookup yields CDR1 MNHNS and CDR2 SASEGT. The CDR3 length is 11 residues. CDR3 sequence: CTSLSGVTQYF. The CDR3 region has the DNA TGTACCAGCCTATCCGGGGTTACCCAGTACTTC.

This clonotype turned up a few times. The chain links TRBV27 to TRBJ1-2; 10 nucleotides agree with TRBD1. CDR1 is MNHEY and CDR2 is SMNVEV in the germline V gene (reference sequence). The CDR3 contains 16 residues. J was trimmed by 0 bases and V by 7 bases; bases with no gene match: 8. The CDR3 is CASTRTGGYSNYGYTF. DNA of the CDR3: TGTGCCAGCACCCGGACAGGGGGTTATTCTAACTATGGCTACACCTTC.

This rearrangement joins TRBV4-2 to TRBJ2-3, with 14 positions matching TRBD2. Germline CDR1 LGHNA, CDR2 YNFKEQ. With 4 bases clipped from V and 4 bases from J, the junction kept 10 bases outside the gene matches. The CDR3 consists of 18 residues. CDR3 bases: TGTGCCAGCAGCCGGGGACTAGCGGGAGAGGATTGGGCAGATACGCAGTATTTT. Translating it yields CASSRGLAGEDWADTQYF.

This clonotype has just a few counts. V usage is TRBV6-2 or TRBV6-3 and J usage is TRBJ2-7; maybe TRBD2 (5 bases). The CDR3 length is 14 residues. The germline CDR1 and CDR2 sequences are MNHEY and SVGEGT. The V end was cut by 0 bases, the J end by 5 bases, with 11 bases between. This chain's CDR3 is CASSYSNRGNEQYF. In DNA, the CDR3 is TGTGCCAGCAGTTACTCGAATCGGGGAAACGAGCAGTACTTC.

This clonotype was observed many times. The rearrangement joins TRBV12-3 or TRBV12-4 to TRBJ1-2; D uncertain. This CDR3 has 11 residues. The V end was cut by 4 bases, the J end by 4 bases, with 4 bases between. CDR3 sequence (DNA): TGTGCCAGCAGTTACCTCTATGGCTACACCTTC. It is translated as CASSYLYGYTF.

This clonotype has more than one count but fewer than ten. The chain is built from TRBV28 and TRBJ1-6; D is possibly TRBD1 (5 bases). Germline-derived CDR1 and CDR2 are MDHEN and SYDVKM. The length of the CDR3 is 12 residues. V lost 5 bases, J lost 9 bases, and 8 bases lay in between. CDR3 region: CASSAGTSPLHF. DNA for the CDR3: TGTGCCAGCAGTGCCGGGACTTCACCCCTCCACTTT.

V and J are TRBV19 and TRBJ1-4; D call uncertain. Looked up from germline, CDR1 is LNHDA and CDR2 is SQIVND (reference sequence). V was shortened by 10 bases and J by 8 bases, with 14 bases between the two germline ends. The CDR3 covers 12 residues. The CDR3 reads CATGWHQEKLFF. The CDR3, as DNA: TGTGCCACGGGGTGGCACCAGGAAAAACTGTTTTTT.

In regard to this clonotype: A read error may account for a junction end that differs from germline. The V gene is TRBV7-7, the J gene TRBJ2-3; no clear D. Germline V gives CDR1 SSHAT, CDR2 FNYEAQ (reference sequence). The CDR3 sequence is 13 residues long. The CDR3 sequence: CASSFKIGDTQYF. The DNA of the CDR3 is TGTGCTAGCAGCTTTAAAATAGGGGATACGCAGTATTTT. The variable domain in full, with the rest retrieved from reference TRBV7-7 and TRBJ2-3, is GAGVSQSPRYKVTKRGQDVTLRCDPISSHATLYWYQQALGQGPEFLTYFNYEAQPDKSGLPSDRFSAERPEGSISTLTIQRTEQRDSAMYRCASSFKIGDTQYFGPGTRLTVL.

This clonotype has a count of ten or more. The chain is built from TRBV7-2 and TRBJ1-5, with D unclear. CDR3 length: 13 residues. The ends were cut back, 1 base at V and 7 bases at J, with 8 bases in the middle. CDR1 and CDR2 from the germline V gene are SGHTA and FQGNSA. CDR3 residues: CASSLDPGQPQHF. The CDR3 region has the DNA TGTGCCAGCAGCTTAGATCCGGGGCAGCCCCAGCATTTT. Using reference TRBV7-2 and TRBJ1-5 for the parts outside the CDR3, the full variable domain is GAGVSQSPSNKVTEKGKDVELRCDPISGHTALYWYRQSLGQGLEFLIYFQGNSAPDKSGLPSDRFSAERTGGSVSTLTIQRTQQEDSAVYLCASSLDPGQPQHFGDGTRLSIL.

This clonotype has ten or more counts. The chain uses TRBV11-2 and TRBJ2-6, with D uncertain. Between the trimmed V and J ends, which lost 1 base and 2 bases, there was a span of 6 bases. CDR1 is SGHAT and CDR2 is FQNNGV in the germline V gene. The CDR3 sequence is 15 residues long. The CDR3 is CASSLGFPGANVLTF. The CDR3 DNA sequence: TGTGCCAGCAGCTTAGGGTTCCCTGGGGCCAACGTCCTGACTTTC.

This clonotype was picked up a small number of times. The gene calls are TRBV7-3 and TRBJ2-7; TRBD2 aligns across 8 bases. Losses at the gene ends were 1 base for V and 1 base for J; bases not matched to a gene: 9. There are 17 residues in the CDR3. Germline CDR1 SGHTA, CDR2 FQGTGA. DNA for the CDR3: TGTGCCAGCAGCTTAAGATGGATCCTAGCGGGTTCCTACGAGCAGTACTTC. This translates into CASSLRWILAGSYEQYF. The whole variable domain, filled in from reference TRBV7-3 and TRBJ2-7, reads GAGVSQTPSNKVTEKGKYVELRCDPISGHTALYWYRQSLGQGPEFLIYFQGTGAADDSGLPNDRFFAVRPEGSVSTLKIQRTERGDSAVYLCASSLRWILAGSYEQYFGPGTRLTVT.

The chain recombines TRBV3-1 with TRBJ2-1; TRBD1 matches 10 bases. V shed 1 base and J 8 bases; nucleotides not matched to a gene: 2. The CDR3 runs 14 residues. Looked up from germline, CDR1 is LGHDT and CDR2 is YNNKEL (reference sequence). CDR3 in DNA: TGTGCCAGCAGCCAAGTGGGACAGGGGTATGAGCAGTTCTTC. It yields the protein CASSQVGQGYEQFF.

V is TRBV11-2 and J is TRBJ2-3; D may match TRBD1 or TRBD2 (5 bases each). Germline V gives CDR1 SGHAT, CDR2 FQNNGV. This CDR3 has 17 amino acids. With 2 bases removed from V and 6 bases from J, the gap between germline ends came to 21 bases. This CDR3 reads CASSLRMSEGLKDTQYF. The CDR3 region has the DNA TGTGCCAGCAGCTTACGAATGAGCGAGGGGCTCAAGGATACGCAGTATTTT.

The genes are TRBV4-2 and TRBJ2-1, with 10 bases that match TRBD2. Germline CDR1 reads LGHNA; CDR2 reads YNFKEQ. V was pared by 0 bases and J by 2 bases, with 1 base of the junction left unmatched. CDR3 length: 16 amino acids. CDR3 amino acids: CASSQDGTSAYNEQFF. The CDR3 DNA follows: TGTGCCAGCAGCCAAGATGGGACTAGCGCCTACAATGAGCAGTTCTTC.

The sample holds a few counts of this clonotype. The chain has TRBV7-9 and TRBJ1-2; possible D gene TRBD1, 6 bases. Trimming stripped 5 bases from V and 3 bases from J, with 13 bases between. The CDR3 is 14 amino acids. CDR1 SEHNR and CDR2 FQNEAQ come from the germline V gene (reference sequence). This chain's CDR3 is CASSPDRTYYGYTF. The CDR3 DNA follows: TGTGCCAGCAGCCCCGACAGGACCTACTATGGCTACACCTTC. The full variable domain, in which reference TRBV7-9 and TRBJ1-2 provide the parts outside the CDR3, is DTGVSQNPRHKITKRGQNVTFRCDPISEHNRLYWYRQTLGQGPEFLTYFQNEAQLEKSRLLSDRFSAERPKGSFSTLEIQRTEQGDSAMYLCASSPDRTYYGYTFGSGTRLTVV.